This T cell receptor beta chain was captured in a study of blood T cell repertoires in COVID-19. Looking at the study overall: Acute-phase and convalescent COVID-19 samples originated in the United States, Italy and Spain.

The CDR3 length is 13 residues. Germline V gene data show CDR1 as MNHNY and CDR2 as SVGAGI (reference sequence). Trimming stripped 10 bases from V and 6 bases from J, with 13 bases between. In the original processing: Scientists estimated how many nucleated cells there were by amplifying reference gene primers. Profiled with immunoSEQ multiplex PCR; TCRdb holds only in-frame clones, not every one. That table is the source of V, J and clone size, and D and trimming were worked out from the DNA. The top ten hold 2.2% of the sample, which has some 290,000 clones, around 87% seen once. Sequences were obtained from peripheral blood. The origin of this receptor is a woman aged 45 to 65 who had recovered from COVID-19. The J gene is TRBJ1-6, the V gene TRBV6-6; TRBD1 is a possible D gene (6 bases). The CDR3 sequence is CATKGGLNSPLHF. The CDR3 coding sequence is TGTGCCACTAAGGGGGGGCTTAATTCACCCCTCCACTTT.